Listed below are T cell receptor beta chains from one sample, sequenced in a study of blood T cell repertoires in COVID-19. Sequenced by immunoSEQ multiplex PCR; TCRdb stores in-frame clones only, minus some. This sample yields about 500,000 clones, of which nearly 90% are seen a single time; 0.8% to 0.9% belongs to the top ten. The sample was peripheral blood. The receptors here all came from a man younger than 30 with COVID-19, enrolled during active disease. The CDR3 runs from the conserved cysteine through the conserved F or W. D genes are given only for firm matches. The size of a clone is reported for some rows only, either as once, few or many, or as a class for expanded clones.

>TRBJ2-3|TRBV7-8|TRBD2|.
CASSLPAGGPTDTQYF
TGTGCCAGCAGCTTACCCGCGGGGGGGCCCACAGATACGCAGTATTTT
>TRBJ1-5|TRBV6-5|TRBD1|few
CASRRTGGGNQPQHF
TGTGCCAGCAGAAGAACAGGGGGCGGCAATCAGCCCCAGCATTTT
>TRBJ2-7|TRBV18|TRBD2|.
CASSPASGRTYEQYF
TGTGCCAGCTCACCGGCTAGCGGAAGGACCTACGAGCAGTACTTC
>TRBJ2-7|TRBV7-6|TRBD2|once
CASSLGEGFVSYEQYF
TGTGCCAGCAGCTTAGGGGAGGGTTTCGTTTCCTACGAGCAGTACTTC
>TRBJ1-3|TRBV5-5|TRBD1|.
CASSWTGGNTIYF
TGTGCCAGCAGCTGGACAGGCGGAAACACCATATATTTT
>TRBJ2-7|TRBV18|TRBD1|.
CASSDRDRVSEQYF
TGTGCCAGCTCAGACCGGGACAGGGTAAGCGAGCAGTACTTC
>TRBJ2-1|TRBV6-5|TRBD2|.
CASKRGLSYNEQFF
TGTGCCAGCAAGCGGGGGCTATCCTACAATGAGCAGTTCTTC
>TRBJ1-2|TRBV16|TRBD1|.
CASSPQGQGARGYTF
TGTGCCAGCAGCCCCCAGGGACAGGGGGCGCGAGGCTACACCTTC
>TRBJ2-5|TRBV7-2|TRBD2|once
CASRTSGGPQETQYF
TGTGCCAGCAGAACTAGCGGGGGGCCCCAAGAGACCCAGTACTTC
>TRBJ2-2|TRBV24-1|TRBD1|once
CATSETGTAREELFF
TGTGCCACCAGTGAGACCGGGACAGCCAGAGAGGAGCTGTTTTTT
>TRBJ2-3|TRBV2|.|.
CASTVSDSQSSTDTQYF
TGTGCCAGCACTGTATCGGACAGCCAATCTAGCACAGATACGCAGTATTTT
>TRBJ2-1|TRBV7-2|.|.
CASSLSGTPYNEQFF
TGTGCCAGCAGCTTATCCGGGACACCGTACAATGAGCAGTTCTTC